This TCR beta chain was identified during a study of CD8+CD57+ T cells in acquired aplastic anemia. Study-wide background: Sorted cells (CD4+ and CD8+) yielded DNA amounts that averaged approximately 2.9 ug. Read counts for CD4+ cells (from healthy donors) averaged about 10.8 million.

In the case of this clonotype: The antigen remains undetermined. No DNA is shown, since the ends of the CDR3 on it are uncertain; the CDR3 is the one TCRdb lists.

Study-level findings and limits: Patients showed no significant difference from controls in CD8+ Simpson's diversity. Patients and controls shared twenty-nine CD8+ CDR3 sequences.

The germline V gene encodes CDR1 SGHTA and CDR2 FQGTGA. A total of 17 residues make up the CDR3, ends included. For CDR3 and TCR beta VDJ profiling, genomic DNA was the template used. TCRdb reprocessed the reads via MiXCR and lists one record per CDR3 protein. The sample has 180,000 or so distinct CDR3 sequences, around half seen once. This sequence originates from a human donor in good health. The chain joins TRBV7-3 to TRBJ2-7; TRBD2 is the table's D call, not checked against the DNA. Sequencing was done on a sample of sorted CD4+, CD8+, or CD8+CD57+ T cells (not recorded which) from PBMCs. The CDR3 reads CASSFYICSARRYEQYF.